This T cell receptor beta chain is from a study of OX40 agonist ivuxolimab in advanced cancers. Study-wide background: The dose-escalation cohort had hepatocellular carcinoma, melanoma, renal cell or head and neck cancer. From about 23 to 85 years was the age range, with a mean of around 56 years, and over 80% were male.

This CDR3 is 13 amino acids long. Germline V lookup: CDR1 SGHTA, CDR2 FQGTGA. Trimming stripped 2 bases from V and 9 bases from J, with 11 bases between. Produced via immunoSEQ multiplex PCR; TCRdb's table is partial and in-frame only. This table has some 81,000 clones, 80% to 90% appearing once. Points from the study as a whole: Normalized expansion of T-cell clones was also low for some nonresponders.

Blood specimens came from baseline, cycle 4 day 1, and cycle 7 day 1. Concerning this clone: Its matching antigen is unknown.

V gene TRBV7-3 combines with J gene TRBJ2-1; tentative D call: TRBD2 (5 bases). The sequences come from CD4+ or CD8+ T cells sorted from blood, collected in a trial of the OX40 agonist ivuxolimab. The origin of this receptor is an adult with an advanced solid tumor such as melanoma, head and neck, liver or kidney cancer. The CDR3 nucleotides read TGTGCCAGCAGCTTAGGTATTCGGGGTGAGCAGTTCTTC. It translates to CASSLGIRGEQFF.